This T cell receptor beta chain was sequenced during a study of OX40 agonist ivuxolimab in advanced cancers. This table comes from immunoSEQ multiplex PCR, and its TCRdb copy is limited to in-frame clones, with some not included. Of roughly 60,000 clones listed, approximately 84% are singletons. The germline V and J ends were trimmed by 4 bases and 0 bases, with 3 bases remaining between them. The length of the CDR3 is 12 residues. Looked up from germline, CDR1 is SEHNR and CDR2 is FQNEAQ (reference sequence). V gene TRBV7-9 combines with J gene TRBJ2-5; D is undetermined. The TCR comes from an adult with an advanced solid tumor such as melanoma, head and neck, liver or kidney cancer. The source was CD4+ or CD8+ T cells sorted from blood, collected in a trial of the OX40 agonist ivuxolimab. CDR3 in DNA: TGTGCCAGCAGCTGGTACCAAGAGACCCAGTACTTC. This codes for CASSWYQETQYF.